Listed below are T cell receptor beta chains from one sample, sequenced in a study of blood T cell repertoires in COVID-19. The repertoire was sequenced with immunoSEQ multiplex PCR; TCRdb's copy has only in-frame clones and lacks some. Of roughly 300,000 clones in the sample, approximately 89% are singletons; the top ten hold less than 9.5%. Sequenced input: peripheral blood. These receptor sequences come from a woman between 50 and 59 years old who had recovered from COVID-19. Each CDR3 is given with its conserved first and last residue. The order of the fields is V gene, D gene, J gene, clone size, CDR3 protein, CDR3 DNA. The D gene is left open where the match is weak. The size of a clone is reported for some rows only, either as once, few or many, or as a class for expanded clones.

v_call: TRBV28; d_call: .; j_call: TRBJ1-2; clone_size: .; cdr3_aa: CASTKLVQGLGYTF; cdr3_nt: TGTGCCAGCACCAAATTGGTTCAGGGCCTTGGCTACACCTTC
v_call: TRBV19; d_call: TRBD1; j_call: TRBJ1-4; clone_size: .; cdr3_aa: CASSIGTGATNEKLFF; cdr3_nt: TGTGCCAGTAGTATCGGGACAGGAGCAACTAATGAAAAACTGTTTTTT
v_call: TRBV7-6; d_call: TRBD2; j_call: TRBJ2-3; clone_size: .; cdr3_aa: CASSPGLAGGTDTQYF; cdr3_nt: TGTGCCAGCAGCCCCGGACTAGCGGGAGGGACAGATACGCAGTATTTT
v_call: TRBV6-5; d_call: .; j_call: TRBJ2-7; clone_size: once; cdr3_aa: CASSGTRLGEQYF; cdr3_nt: TGTGCCAGCAGCGGTACCAGACTAGGCGAGCAGTACTTC
v_call: TRBV10-3; d_call: .; j_call: TRBJ1-5; clone_size: .; cdr3_aa: CAISESQGNQPQHF; cdr3_nt: TGTGCCATCAGTGAGTCTCAGGGCAATCAGCCCCAGCATTTT
v_call: TRBV5-4; d_call: TRBD1; j_call: TRBJ2-7; clone_size: .; cdr3_aa: CASSENRDRGPDEQYF; cdr3_nt: TGTGCCAGCAGCGAGAACCGGGACAGGGGGCCAGACGAGCAGTACTTC
v_call: TRBV6-5; d_call: .; j_call: TRBJ1-1; clone_size: once; cdr3_aa: CASRVEVNTEAFF; cdr3_nt: TGTGCCAGCAGGGTAGAAGTGAACACTGAAGCTTTCTTT
v_call: TRBV29-1; d_call: .; j_call: TRBJ2-1; clone_size: .; cdr3_aa: CSVEVVNEQFF; cdr3_nt: TGCAGCGTTGAGGTAGTCAATGAGCAGTTCTTC
v_call: TRBV15; d_call: TRBD1; j_call: TRBJ2-3; clone_size: .; cdr3_aa: CATSRTGGTDTQYF; cdr3_nt: TGTGCCACCAGCAGGACAGGGGGCACAGATACGCAGTATTTT
v_call: TRBV28; d_call: TRBD1; j_call: TRBJ2-7; clone_size: .; cdr3_aa: CASSLAQGVYEQYF; cdr3_nt: TGTGCCAGCAGTTTAGCACAGGGGGTATACGAGCAGTACTTC
v_call: TRBV29-1; d_call: TRBD1; j_call: TRBJ2-5; clone_size: .; cdr3_aa: CSVNPGQGIETQYF; cdr3_nt: TGCAGCGTGAATCCGGGACAGGGGATCGAGACCCAGTACTTC
v_call: TRBV4-3; d_call: TRBD2; j_call: TRBJ2-7; clone_size: .; cdr3_aa: CASSQDSGRAEQYF; cdr3_nt: TGCGCCAGCAGCCAAGACTCCGGGAGGGCCGAGCAGTACTTC
v_call: TRBV4-1; d_call: TRBD2; j_call: TRBJ2-5; clone_size: .; cdr3_aa: CASSNIRGGTKETQYF; cdr3_nt: TGCGCCAGCAGCAATATCCGGGGGGGGACCAAGGAGACCCAGTACTTC
v_call: TRBV7-9; d_call: TRBD2; j_call: TRBJ2-7; clone_size: .; cdr3_aa: CASSLRAGRDEQYF; cdr3_nt: TGTGCCAGCAGCTTACGTGCCGGGAGGGACGAGCAGTACTTC
v_call: TRBV6-5; d_call: TRBD1; j_call: TRBJ2-2; clone_size: .; cdr3_aa: CASSYSGQGSGELFF; cdr3_nt: TGTGCCAGCAGTTACTCAGGACAGGGGTCCGGGGAGCTGTTTTTT
v_call: TRBV3-1/TRBV3-2; d_call: .; j_call: TRBJ2-3; clone_size: .; cdr3_aa: CASSHRGSTDTQYF; cdr3_nt: TGTGCCAGCAGCCACAGGGGAAGCACAGATACGCAGTATTTT
v_call: TRBV4-3; d_call: .; j_call: TRBJ1-6; clone_size: .; cdr3_aa: CASSQDREVYNSPLHF; cdr3_nt: TGCGCCAGCAGCCAAGACAGGGAAGTCTATAATTCACCCCTCCACTTT
v_call: TRBV6-2/TRBV6-3; d_call: .; j_call: TRBJ1-6; clone_size: .; cdr3_aa: CASSYSGRAGSSPLHF; cdr3_nt: TGTGCCAGCAGTTACTCCGGCAGGGCTGGTAGTTCACCCCTCCACTTT
v_call: TRBV7-9; d_call: .; j_call: TRBJ2-7; clone_size: .; cdr3_aa: CASQNWGVGEQYF; cdr3_nt: TGTGCCAGTCAGAACTGGGGGGTCGGGGAGCAGTACTTC
v_call: TRBV5-1; d_call: TRBD2; j_call: TRBJ2-1; clone_size: .; cdr3_aa: CASSLALAGSWDEQFF; cdr3_nt: TGCGCCAGCAGCTTGGCACTAGCGGGATCCTGGGATGAGCAGTTCTTC
v_call: TRBV9; d_call: .; j_call: TRBJ2-7; clone_size: .; cdr3_aa: CASSVDWGDWNEQYF; cdr3_nt: TGTGCCAGCAGCGTAGATTGGGGCGATTGGAACGAGCAGTACTTC
v_call: TRBV4-1; d_call: TRBD1; j_call: TRBJ2-5; clone_size: .; cdr3_aa: CASSQGLGPQTGETQYF; cdr3_nt: TGCGCCAGCAGCCAAGGGCTAGGACCACAGACAGGGGAGACCCAGTACTTC